This T cell receptor (beta chain) is drawn from a study of graft-versus-host responses after intestinal transplantation. Whole-study findings and limits: Graft-donor T cell macrochimerism coincided with high graft-versus-host to host-versus-graft clonal ratios in allografts.

A word on this clone: Its cognate antigen is unknown.

Data came from immunoSEQ multiplex PCR; TCRdb stores just in-frame clones and leaves some out. Here the sample spans 80,000 to 100,000 clones, about 93% being singletons. Germline CDR1 is SGHNT and CDR2 is YENEEA. V was cut by 0 bases and J by 6 bases, with 13 bases left in between. The CDR3 has 15 residues. This chain uses TRBV11-3 with TRBJ2-3; weak D call: TRBD2 (7 bases). The TCR was taken from a human donor who received an intestinal transplant. The sequences come from unstimulated CD4+ T cells sorted from spleen or lymph node cells, collected before intestinal transplant. CDR3 nucleotides: TGTGCCAGCAGCTTAGACGGGGGGAGGGGGGATACGCAGTATTTT. Its protein product is CASSLDGGRGDTQYF. Drawing the rest from reference TRBV11-3 and TRBJ2-3, the complete variable domain is EAGVVQSPRYKIIEKKQPVAFWCNPISGHNTLYWYLQNLGQGPELLIRYENEEAVDDSQLPKDRFSAERLKGVDSTLKIQPAELGDSAVYLCASSLDGGRGDTQYFGPGTRLTVL.